The entry that follows covers one T cell receptor (beta chain) sequence. Its target is unknown. TCRdb keeps only in-frame clones here, not all; method: immunoSEQ multiplex PCR. The data contain 140,000 or so clones, about 90% of them singletons. The sample originates from a study of T cell responses to AZD1222 COVID-19 vaccine. General study results and limits: Distributed over spike, vaccine-associated CD4 TCRs predominated at 160-218 and 743-854.

The germline gives CDR1 SNHLY, CDR2 FYNNEI. Trimming removed 1 base at V and 0 bases at J, with 6 bases between. The CDR3 has 14 residues. This clonotype originated in an adult who received the MenACWY meningococcal vaccine as a control. The input for sequencing was peripheral blood, taken 28 days after the second dose of the MenACWY control vaccine. The rearrangement links TRBV2 to TRBJ1-2; D is ambiguous. In DNA form, the CDR3 reads TGTGCCAGCAGTGAAGTCGGTTCTAACTATGGCTACACCTTC. Translated: CASSEVGSNYGYTF.